These T cell receptor beta chains were read from a single sample in a study of T-cell reconstitution after alpha-beta-depleted transplantation in children. One entry per CDR3 protein results from TCRdb running MiXCR on the PCR reads. The sample includes about a million distinct CDR3 sequences, roughly 31% of them seen just once. The sample consisted of PBMCs, mostly from graft donor cells, taken 360 days after TCRalphabeta/CD19-depleted stem cell transplant. The receptors come from a boy under two years old who had a stem cell transplant for SCID, so the T cells may come from the graft donor. Both conserved end residues are part of each CDR3. D genes are given only for firm matches. The size of a clone is reported for some rows only, either as once, few or many, or as a class for expanded clones.

size	length	D	J	V	DNA	CDR3
few	13	NA	TRBJ2-1	TRBV20-1	TGCAGTGCTAGATATTGGCCGGGCAATGAGCAGTTCTTC	CSARYWPGNEQFF
many	15	TRBD1	TRBJ1-2	TRBV6-5	TGTGCCAGCAGTTACTCGGGACAGGCAAACTATGGCTACACCTTC	CASSYSGQANYGYTF
NA	14	NA	TRBJ2-7	TRBV10-2	TGCGCCAGCAGTACGGGGAGCCACCTATACGAGCAGTACTTC	CASSTGSHLYEQYF
NA	17	TRBD1	TRBJ2-5	TRBV5-1	TGCGCCAGCAGCCATTATCGACAGGGGAGTTTCCGGGAGACCCAGTACTTC	CASSHYRQGSFRETQYF
few	17	TRBD2	TRBJ2-2	TRBV10-3	TGTGCCATCAGCTTTAGCGGGGGTCGTGATGGAGGCGGGGAGCTGTTTTTT	CAISFSGGRDGGGELFF
NA	15	NA	TRBJ2-6	TRBV5-1	TGCGCCAGCAGCTGGGCGGGGGCTGGGACCAACGTCCTGACTTTC	CASSWAGAGTNVLTF
NA	16	NA	TRBJ1-4	TRBV7-7	TGTGCCAGCAGCAAACCCTTAGCCGAGAATAATGAAAAACTGTTTTTT	CASSKPLAENNEKLFF
few	15	TRBD1	TRBJ1-6	TRBV27	TGTGCCAGCAGTGCCCGACAGGGCTGGGATTCACCCCTCCACTTT	CASSARQGWDSPLHF
many	15	TRBD1	TRBJ1-1	TRBV29-1	TGCAGCGTTGATAATTCGGACAGGGGGTTCACTGAAGCTTTCTTT	CSVDNSDRGFTEAFF
NA	14	NA	TRBJ2-3	TRBV20-1	TGCAGTGCTAGTAACTATCTCAGCACAGATACGCAGTATTTT	CSASNYLSTDTQYF
NA	15	NA	TRBJ2-5	TRBV5-1	TGCGCCAGCAGCTTGCAAGGGGGGCCCCAAGAGACCCAGTACTTC	CASSLQGGPQETQYF
NA	14	TRBD1	TRBJ1-5	TRBV12-3/TRBV12-4	TGTGCCAGCAGTTTAGGACAGGGTCATCAGCCCCAGCATTTT	CASSLGQGHQPQHF
NA	12	NA	TRBJ1-1	TRBV28	TGTGCCAGCAGGAGCCCAAATCTAGTAGCTTTCTTT	CASRSPNLVAFF
few	12	NA	TRBJ2-1	TRBV29-1	TGCAGCGCCTCGACAGCATACAATGAGCAGTTCTTC	CSASTAYNEQFF
NA	15	NA	TRBJ2-7	TRBV6-5	TGTGCCAGCAGTTACTTGGGACGGACCAGCTACGAGCAGTACTTC	CASSYLGRTSYEQYF
few	14	NA	TRBJ1-5	TRBV7-2	TGTGCCAGCAGCTTAAAAGGGCCGAATCAGCCCCAGCATTTT	CASSLKGPNQPQHF
NA	17	TRBD2	TRBJ2-1	TRBV4-1	TGCGCCAGCAGCCAAGATGGGGGGGGACTAGCAGTCCATGAGCAGTTCTTC	CASSQDGGGLAVHEQFF
NA	13	TRBD1	TRBJ2-1	TRBV11-2	TGTGCCAGCAGCAAAAAAGGACAGGGCGAGCAGTTCTTC	CASSKKGQGEQFF
NA	17	NA	TRBJ1-4	TRBV18	TGTGCCAGCTCACCACTGGGATCTACGACAACTAATGAAAAACTGTTTTTT	CASSPLGSTTTNEKLFF
few	15	NA	TRBJ2-1	TRBV6-1	TGTGCCAGCAGCGACGGACAGACTAGCTACAATGAGCAGTTCTTC	CASSDGQTSYNEQFF
NA	15	NA	TRBJ2-2	TRBV7-3	TGTGCCAGCAGATCCGGGAGCCAGAACACCGGGGAGCTGTTTTTT	CASRSGSQNTGELFF
few	16	NA	TRBJ2-2	TRBV4-1	TGCGCCAGCAGCCAGAGGTTCTCTGGGCCGGGAGGGGAGCTGTTTTTT	CASSQRFSGPGGELFF
NA	16	NA	TRBJ2-5	TRBV5-1	TGCGCCAGCGGCCGTCTTGCGGGGGCCCCCCAAGAGACCCAGTACTTC	CASGRLAGAPQETQYF
NA	16	NA	TRBJ2-3	TRBV10-2	TGCGCCAGCAGTGAGATGGGCGGGGGCCCCACAGATACGCAGTATTTT	CASSEMGGGPTDTQYF
NA	12	NA	TRBJ1-2	TRBV6-5	TGTGCCAGCACCACGGGGGGCTATGGCTACACCTTC	CASTTGGYGYTF
NA	14	NA	TRBJ1-4	TRBV20-1	TGCAGTGCTAGAGGGGGCAGGGGTAATGAAAAACTGTTTTTT	CSARGGRGNEKLFF
few	15	NA	TRBJ2-1	TRBV7-9	TGTGCCAGCAGCCGTCTTCGAGGCGATCCCAATGAGCAGTTCTTC	CASSRLRGDPNEQFF
few	13	NA	TRBJ1-1	TRBV5-1	TGCGCCAGCAGCTTGATATGGAACACTGAAGCTTTCTTT	CASSLIWNTEAFF
NA	11	NA	TRBJ2-7	TRBV29-1	TGCAGCGTTGAGAGGGGCTACGAGCAGTACTTC	CSVERGYEQYF
NA	13	TRBD2	TRBJ2-7	TRBV20-1	TGCAGTGCTTCCAGCGGGGTACCCTACGAGCAGTACTTC	CSASSGVPYEQYF
NA	14	TRBD2	TRBJ2-7	TRBV3-1	TGTGCCAGCAGCCTACCTGGACTAGCGAGCGAGCAGTACTTC	CASSLPGLASEQYF
NA	17	TRBD1	TRBJ2-2	TRBV24-1	TGTGCCACCAGTGATCCTTTACGGACAGGGAAAATCGGGGAGCTGTTTTTT	CATSDPLRTGKIGELFF
NA	14	TRBD2	TRBJ2-1	TRBV5-1	TGTGCCAGCAGTGTTACTAGCGGGGGGAATGAGCAGTTCTTC	CASSVTSGGNEQFF
NA	12	NA	TRBJ1-2	TRBV6-5	TGTGCCAGCACCCGAGGGGACTATGGCTACACCTTC	CASTRGDYGYTF
few	13	NA	TRBJ2-4	TRBV7-9	TGTGCCACTGAGGGGCGTAAAGGAAACATTCAGTACTTC	CATEGRKGNIQYF
NA	17	TRBD2	TRBJ2-1	TRBV9	TGTGCCAGCAGCGTAGCCTCTAGCGGGGGGGCGTTGAATGAGCAGTTCTTC	CASSVASSGGALNEQFF
few	13	TRBD1	TRBJ1-2	TRBV20-1	TGCAGTGCCCCGACAGGGGGCGTCGATGGCTACACCTTC	CSAPTGGVDGYTF
NA	12	NA	TRBJ2-1	TRBV15	TGTGCCACCAGCAGAGTCCCCCAAGAGCAGTTCTTC	CATSRVPQEQFF
once	14	NA	TRBJ1-2	TRBV20-1	TGCAGTGCTAGAGACCATGTGACAGAATATGGCTACACCTTC	CSARDHVTEYGYTF
NA	14	NA	TRBJ2-3	TRBV20-1	TGCAGTGCTAGTTGGTGGGCCCCCACAGATACGCAGTATTTT	CSASWWAPTDTQYF
NA	14	NA	TRBJ2-7	TRBV5-4	TGTGCCAGCAGCCACGGACTTACCAGATACGAGCAGTACTTC	CASSHGLTRYEQYF
NA	15	NA	TRBJ1-2	TRBV28	TGTGCCAGCAGTCCAGTAGACAGGAATTTCGGCGGCTACACCTTC	CASSPVDRNFGGYTF
few	13	NA	TRBJ2-3	TRBV12-3/TRBV12-4	TGTGCCAGCAGTCCCGACACCACAGATACGCAGTATTTT	CASSPDTTDTQYF
NA	14	NA	TRBJ2-3	TRBV9	TGTGCCAGCAGCGTAGCTTTTTCGTCAGATACGCAGTATTTT	CASSVAFSSDTQYF
few	14	NA	TRBJ1-1	TRBV12-3/TRBV12-4	TGTGCCAGCACCGAATCGGGGGGGAGGACTGAAGCTTTCTTT	CASTESGGRTEAFF
many	15	NA	TRBJ2-5	TRBV3-1	TGTGCCAGCAGCCAAGATCGTTCGGGTGTGAAGACCCAGTACTTC	CASSQDRSGVKTQYF
many	15	TRBD1	TRBJ2-1	TRBV20-1	TGCAGTGCCCGCTACCGACAGGGGGATCACAATGAGCAGTTCTTC	CSARYRQGDHNEQFF
few	15	NA	TRBJ1-1	TRBV15	TGTGCCACCAGACCTGGACAACTGGGGGCCGGTGAAGCTTTCTTT	CATRPGQLGAGEAFF
few	17	NA	TRBJ2-3	TRBV7-2	TGTGCCAGCAGCCCTAGGATAGTAGTCCTTAGCACAGATACGCAGTATTTT	CASSPRIVVLSTDTQYF
NA	12	NA	TRBJ1-6	TRBV7-9	TGTGCCAGCAGCGTAGGCGATTCACCCCTCCACTTT	CASSVGDSPLHF
few	17	TRBD1	TRBJ1-5	TRBV28	TGTGCCAGCAGTCCGTCTGACAGGGGGCTAAGGAATCAGCCCCAGCATTTT	CASSPSDRGLRNQPQHF